These 28 T cell receptor beta chains were sequenced from one sample in a study of blood T cell repertoires in COVID-19. Only in-frame clones appear in the TCRdb table, and some are missing; sequencing was by immunoSEQ multiplex PCR. The sample comprises 86,000 or so clones, more than 65% of which are singletons, and about 11% rests with the top ten. The material sequenced was peripheral blood. These receptors all stem from a man in his 70s with acute or convalescent COVID-19.

The chain combines TRBV11-3 with TRBJ2-1, with a possible D match to TRBD1 (5 bases). This CDR3 is built from 15 residues. Germline lookup yields CDR1 SGHNT and CDR2 YENEEA. Trimming removed 3 bases at V and 2 bases at J, with 11 bases between. The CDR3 DNA follows: TGTGCCAGCAGCTTTGGGGCAGGCACCTACAATGAGCAGTTCTTC. It codes for CASSFGAGTYNEQFF. The variable domain in full, completed from reference TRBV11-3 and TRBJ2-1, reads EAGVVQSPRYKIIEKKQPVAFWCNPISGHNTLYWYLQNLGQGPELLIRYENEEAVDDSQLPKDRFSAERLKGVDSTLKIQPAELGDSAVYLCASSFGAGTYNEQFFGPGTRLTVL.

J is TRBJ2-1 and V is TRBV28; D call uncertain. Germline CDR1 reads MDHEN; CDR2 reads SYDVKM. The length of the CDR3 is 11 residues. Trimming pared 5 bases from V and 6 bases from J, leaving 5 bases between. Written as DNA, the CDR3 is TGTGCCAGCAGTCGTATCAATGAGCAGTTCTTC. Translation gives CASSRINEQFF. Variable domain in full (rest from reference TRBV28 and TRBJ2-1): DVKVTQSSRYLVKRTGEKVFLECVQDMDHENMFWYRQDPGLGLRLIYFSYDVKMKEKGDIPEGYSVSREKKERFSLILESASTNQTSMYLCASSRINEQFFGPGTRLTVL.

The rearrangement links TRBV18 to TRBJ1-5, with 7 bases lining up with TRBD1. The CDR3 length is 16 residues. Unmatched junction bases numbered 13, after V lost 2 bases and J lost 9 bases. Germline V gene sequence: CDR1 KGHSH, CDR2 LQKENI. The CDR3 DNA sequence: TGTGCCAGCTCACCAGAGACAGGGCGTGGAGTATCGCCCCAGCATTTT. Protein product: CASSPETGRGVSPQHF.

The gene calls are TRBV14 and TRBJ2-3, with a tentative D call TRBD2 (6 bases). There are 15 residues in the CDR3. V shed 0 bases and J shed 5 bases, with 12 bases lying between them. Germline CDR1 is SGHDN and CDR2 is FVKESK. Here the CDR3 DNA reads TGTGCCAGCAGCCAAGAATGGCCAGCGGGAGATACGCAGTATTTT. It yields the protein CASSQEWPAGDTQYF.

This clone was counted a single time. The chain has TRBV3-1 (or the pseudogene TRBV3-2) and TRBJ1-2; 9 bases map to TRBD1. Germline-derived CDR1 and CDR2 are LGHDT and YNNKEL (reference sequence). CDR3 length equals 14 residues. The V and J ends lost 1 base and 8 bases, in that order; junction bases with no gene match: 5. The CDR3 here is CASSQADRGGGYTF. The CDR3 DNA reads TGTGCCAGCAGCCAAGCGGACAGGGGCGGGGGCTACACCTTC.

The chain employs TRBV5-6 and TRBJ2-1; unclear D gene. Between the trimmed V and J ends, which lost 0 bases and 0 bases, there was a span of 7 bases. Per germline, CDR1 SGHDT and CDR2 YYEEEE. The CDR3 is 15 residues long. The chain's CDR3 is CASSLAPSSYNEQFF. CDR3 nucleotide sequence: TGTGCCAGCAGCTTGGCCCCCAGCTCCTACAATGAGCAGTTCTTC.

The sample holds a few counts of this clone. The chain has TRBV7-3 and TRBJ2-3; possible D gene TRBD1, 6 bases. With 2 bases removed from V and 6 bases from J, the gap between germline ends came to 12 bases. Germline V gene sequence: CDR1 SGHTA, CDR2 FQGTGA. The CDR3 contains 14 residues. The CDR3 here is CASSLYGGSDTQYF. The CDR3 DNA reads as TGTGCCAGCAGCTTATATGGGGGCTCGGATACGCAGTATTTT.

This rearrangement joins TRBV2 to TRBJ2-5; D might be TRBD1 (6 bases). V was trimmed by 4 bases and J by 5 bases, leaving 11 bases between them. Germline V gene lookup returns CDR1 SNHLY and CDR2 FYNNEI. The length of the CDR3 is 13 residues. This CDR3 reads CASSGGPGETQYF. CDR3 bases: TGTGCCAGCAGTGGGGGGCCAGGCGAGACCCAGTACTTC.

This clone has a single count. The chain uses TRBV11-2 and TRBJ1-2; 7 bases line up with TRBD1. The CDR3 runs 15 residues. The V gene's germline CDR1 is SGHAT and CDR2 FQNNGV. V was pared by 5 bases and J by 3 bases, with 9 bases of the junction left unmatched. The CDR3 reads CASSMPTTGDYGYTF. As DNA, the CDR3 is TGTGCCAGCAGCATGCCTACTACAGGGGACTATGGCTACACCTTC.

This clone has only a few counts. The chain is built from TRBV29-1 and TRBJ2-1; TRBD2 matches at 11 bases. This CDR3 contains 13 residues. Germline V lookup: CDR1 SQVTM, CDR2 ANQGSEA. Trimming at V came to 5 bases and at J to 10 bases, leaving 7 bases not matched to a gene. As DNA, the CDR3 is TGCAGCGTTAGGCTAGCGGGGGGCCGGGAGCAGTTCTTC. Translating it yields CSVRLAGGREQFF.

This clone has more than one count but fewer than ten. The rearrangement links TRBV18 to TRBJ2-2; a weak D match, TRBD1 (6 bases). V was cut by 5 bases and J by 0 bases, with 16 bases left in between. The CDR3 contains 17 residues. Germline V gene data show CDR1 as KGHSH and CDR2 as LQKENI. CDR3 residues: CASSKGQLGSNTGELFF. CDR3 coding DNA: TGTGCCAGCTCAAAGGGACAACTAGGATCGAACACCGGGGAGCTGTTTTTT.

This clone was found a few times. This sequence joins TRBV6-5 and TRBJ1-5; 8 bases match TRBD1. V lost 8 bases, J lost 1 base, and 4 bases stayed unmatched. CDR3 length equals 14 residues. Per the germline V gene, CDR1 is MNHEY and CDR2 is SVGAGI. The CDR3 DNA reads TGTGCCAGCGGGAGACAGGGGAGCAATCAGCCCCAGCATTTT. Protein sequence: CASGRQGSNQPQHF.

The chain couples TRBV28 to TRBJ2-3; TRBD2 agrees at 10 bases. Germline V gene data show CDR1 as MDHEN and CDR2 as SYDVKM. The CDR3 totals 19 residues. J gave up 1 base and V 4 bases, and 14 bases lay outside the gene matches. CDR3: CASSSNSGGSLAGTDTQYF. In nucleotides, the CDR3 is TGTGCCAGCAGTTCTAATAGCGGGGGGTCCCTAGCAGGCACAGATACGCAGTATTTT.

This chain links TRBV5-1 with TRBJ2-1, with 8 positions matching TRBD2. From germline, CDR1 is SGHRS and CDR2 YFSETQ. The CDR3 is 15 amino acids. V trimming: 3 bases; J trimming: 10 bases; junction bases outside the gene matches: 12. The CDR3 is CASSWGGGPLEEQFF. The DNA of the CDR3 is TGCGCCAGCAGCTGGGGCGGGGGGCCTCTCGAGGAGCAGTTCTTC.

There are a few counts of this clone. The V call is TRBV28, the J call TRBJ1-5, with TRBD1 identical over 9 bases. V shed 5 bases, J shed 1 base, and the junction held 6 bases outside the gene matches. The CDR3 runs 16 residues. From germline, CDR1 is MDHEN and CDR2 SYDVKM. The CDR3 coding sequence is TGTGCCAGCAGTCCTAGGGACAGGGTGAGCAATCAGCCCCAGCATTTT. It encodes CASSPRDRVSNQPQHF. The entire variable domain, with the rest obtained from reference TRBV28 and TRBJ1-5, is as follows: DVKVTQSSRYLVKRTGEKVFLECVQDMDHENMFWYRQDPGLGLRLIYFSYDVKMKEKGDIPEGYSVSREKKERFSLILESASTNQTSMYLCASSPRDRVSNQPQHFGDGTRLSIL.

The chain joins TRBV3-1 (or the pseudogene TRBV3-2) to TRBJ2-3; TRBD2 matches 7 bases. Germline-derived CDR1 and CDR2 are LGHDT and YNNKEL (reference sequence). CDR3 length equals 16 residues. Trimming took 1 base from V and 7 from J; bases not matched to a gene: 11. The DNA of the CDR3 is TGTGCCAGCAGCCAAGGGGGGGGAGGACATTTAAATACGCAGTATTTT. Amino acid sequence: CASSQGGGGHLNTQYF.

The count of this clone is one. The chain recombines TRBV11-2 with TRBJ1-3; D gene unclear. The CDR3 contains 12 residues. Germline CDR1 SGHAT, CDR2 FQNNGV. The V gene lost 4 bases and the J gene lost 5 bases, with 6 bases spanning the gap. CDR3: CASSSTRNTIYF. In DNA form, the CDR3 reads TGTGCCAGCAGCTCGACAAGAAACACCATATATTTT.

This chain links TRBV10-3 with TRBJ1-1, with 12 bases identical to TRBD1. CDR3 length: 16 amino acids. The germline V gene encodes CDR1 ENHRY and CDR2 SYGVKD. With 4 bases clipped from V and 6 bases from J, the junction kept 9 bases outside the gene matches. CDR3 sequence: CAISGGDRGLGAEAFF. The CDR3 DNA is TGTGCCATCAGTGGTGGGGACAGGGGGCTAGGGGCTGAAGCTTTCTTT.

Turning to this clone: The same CDR3 is also encoded by other DNA sequences in this sample. This chain uses TRBV5-1 with TRBJ2-2; D is unclear. Looked up from germline, CDR1 is SGHRS and CDR2 is YFSETQ. Deletions cut 0 bases from V and 1 base from J, with 4 bases between. The CDR3 runs to 14 residues. CDR3 loop: CASSLAGNTGELFF. The CDR3 DNA reads TGCGCCAGCAGCTTGGCCGGGAACACCGGGGAGCTGTTTTTT.

The J gene is TRBJ1-3, the V gene TRBV9, with a weak D call TRBD1 (6 bases). The germline V gene has CDR1 SGDLS and CDR2 YYNGEE. The V gene lost 4 bases and the J gene lost 0 bases, with 20 bases spanning the gap. The CDR3 runs to 18 residues. The CDR3 region is CASSPGTPDRGSGNTIYF. CDR3 DNA sequence: TGTGCCAGCAGCCCCGGGACACCGGATAGGGGCTCTGGAAACACCATATATTTT.

The genes are TRBV5-5 and TRBJ2-7; no reliable D call. The germline V gene has CDR1 SGHKS and CDR2 YYEKEE (reference sequence). This CDR3 spans 15 amino acids. The V and J ends lost 0 bases and 0 bases respectively, with 10 bases between them. The CDR3, as DNA: TGTGCCAGCAGCTTGGGGCCTCTTAACTCCTACGAGCAGTACGTC. Its translation is CASSLGPLNSYEQYV.

V usage is TRBV28 and J usage is TRBJ1-4, with 8 bases identical to TRBD1. The trim removed 7 bases at V and 7 bases at J, leaving 8 bases unmatched. The CDR3 length is 14 residues. CDR1 and CDR2 (germline): MDHEN, SYDVKM. CDR3 residues: CASTPGGSGEKLFF. CDR3 bases: TGTGCCAGCACCCCAGGGGGCTCAGGTGAAAAACTGTTTTTT. The full variable domain, in which reference TRBV28 and TRBJ1-4 provide the parts outside the CDR3, is DVKVTQSSRYLVKRTGEKVFLECVQDMDHENMFWYRQDPGLGLRLIYFSYDVKMKEKGDIPEGYSVSREKKERFSLILESASTNQTSMYLCASTPGGSGEKLFFGSGTQLSVL.

This clone was seen only a few times. The chain couples TRBV10-3 to TRBJ2-5, with TRBD1 matching over 10 bases. V gave up 11 bases and J gave up 6 bases; unmatched junction bases: 9. The CDR3 consists of 13 residues. The V gene's germline CDR1 is ENHRY and CDR2 SYGVKD. The CDR3 sequence: CAASGQGEQTQYF. CDR3 nucleotides: TGTGCCGCCAGCGGACAGGGGGAACAGACCCAGTACTTC.

The V and J genes are TRBV29-1 and TRBJ1-1, with D perhaps matching TRBD1 (5 bases). The CDR3 consists of 13 residues. Germline assignment: CDR1 SQVTM and CDR2 ANQGSEA. Trimming removed 7 bases from V and 1 base from J, with 13 bases in between. CDR3: CSGTWGTNTEAFF. CDR3 sequence (DNA): TGCAGCGGCACCTGGGGCACGAACACTGAAGCTTTCTTT.

This clone has more than one count but fewer than ten. J is TRBJ1-6 and V is TRBV28; no definite D call. Germline CDR1 and CDR2: MDHEN and SYDVKM. This CDR3 is 15 amino acids long. Trimming pared 7 bases from V and 0 bases from J, leaving 10 bases between. CDR3 in amino acids: CASTRHSSYNSPLHF. CDR3 bases: TGTGCCAGCACCAGACACAGCTCCTATAATTCACCCCTCCACTTT.

The chain carries TRBV7-9 and TRBJ2-1; 10 nucleotides line up with TRBD2. Trimming took 5 bases from V and 8 from J; bases not matched to a gene: 9. The CDR3 runs to 15 residues. Per the germline V gene, CDR1 is SEHNR and CDR2 is FQNEAQ (reference sequence). The CDR3 nucleotides are TGTGCCAGCAGCCTCCGGACTAGCGGATGGGATGAGCAGTTCTTC. As protein: CASSLRTSGWDEQFF. Complete variable domain (other parts from reference TRBV7-9 and TRBJ2-1): DTGVSQNPRHKITKRGQNVTFRCDPISEHNRLYWYRQTLGQGPEFLTYFQNEAQLEKSRLLSDRFSAERPKGSFSTLEIQRTEQGDSAMYLCASSLRTSGWDEQFFGPGTRLTVL.

V is TRBV2 and J is TRBJ1-4; D not certain. Trimming took 3 bases from V and 4 from J, leaving 6 bases between them. Looked up from germline, CDR1 is SNHLY and CDR2 is FYNNEI. The CDR3 spans 13 residues. DNA of the CDR3: TGTGCCAGCAGTGATGGCAGTAATGAAAAACTGTTTTTT. Translated, it gives CASSDGSNEKLFF. The complete variable domain, with remaining parts taken from reference TRBV2 and TRBJ1-4, reads EPEVTQTPSHQVTQMGQEVILRCVPISNHLYFYWYRQILGQKVEFLVSFYNNEISEKSEIFDDQFSVERPDGSNFTLKIRSTKLEDSAMYFCASSDGSNEKLFFGSGTQLSVL.

The V and J genes are TRBV2 and TRBJ2-2, with D tentatively TRBD1 (5 bases). Germline CDR1 is SNHLY and CDR2 is FYNNEI. V lost 6 bases to trimming and J lost 14 bases, with 13 bases between them. The CDR3 extends over 11 amino acids. In DNA form, the CDR3 reads TGTGCCAGCAGATCCCCCCAGGGTCTGTTTTTT. It specifies CASRSPQGLFF.